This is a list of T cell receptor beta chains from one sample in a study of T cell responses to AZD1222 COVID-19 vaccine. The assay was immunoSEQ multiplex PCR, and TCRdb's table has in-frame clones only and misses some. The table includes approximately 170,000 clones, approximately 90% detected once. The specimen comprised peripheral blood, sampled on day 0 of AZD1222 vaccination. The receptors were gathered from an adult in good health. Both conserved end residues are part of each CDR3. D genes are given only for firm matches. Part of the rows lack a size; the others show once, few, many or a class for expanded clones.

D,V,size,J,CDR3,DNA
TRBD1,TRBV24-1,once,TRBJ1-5,CATSDFGQENQPQHF,TGTGCCACCAGTGATTTCGGACAGGAGAATCAGCCCCAGCATTTT
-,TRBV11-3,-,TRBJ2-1,CASSRRDGILNEQFF,TGTGCCAGCAGCCGCAGGGATGGGATTTTAAATGAGCAGTTCTTC
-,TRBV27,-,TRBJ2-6,CASSLSWGESGANVLTF,TGTGCCAGCAGTTTATCTTGGGGGGAATCTGGGGCCAACGTCCTGACTTTC
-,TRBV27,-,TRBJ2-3,CASSLRYGSTDTQYF,TGTGCCAGCAGTTTAAGGTATGGGAGCACAGATACGCAGTATTTT
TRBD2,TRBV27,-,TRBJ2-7,CASRQGLAGPTLNEQYF,TGTGCCAGCAGGCAGGGACTAGCGGGGCCTACTTTGAACGAGCAGTACTTC
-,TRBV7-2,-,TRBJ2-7,CASSFGTSGSEQYF,TGTGCCAGCAGCTTCGGGACATCGGGGTCCGAGCAGTACTTC
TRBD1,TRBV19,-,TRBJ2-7,CASSNSGTGYYEQYF,TGTGCCAGTAGTAACTCCGGGACAGGGTACTACGAGCAGTACTTC
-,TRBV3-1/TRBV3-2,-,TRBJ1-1,CASSFPGENTEAFF,TGTGCCAGCAGCTTCCCAGGGGAGAACACTGAAGCTTTCTTT
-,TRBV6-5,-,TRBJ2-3,CASRKLSSGTDTQYF,TGTGCCAGCAGAAAACTGTCTAGCGGCACAGATACGCAGTATTTT
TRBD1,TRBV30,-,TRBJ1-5,CAWSVSCQGALHQPQHF,TGTGCCTGGAGTGTATCGTGTCAGGGGGCTCTCCACCAGCCCCAGCATTTT
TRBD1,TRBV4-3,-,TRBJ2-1,CASSQDGTGDYNEQFF,TGCGCCAGCAGCCAAGATGGGACAGGAGACTACAATGAGCAGTTCTTC
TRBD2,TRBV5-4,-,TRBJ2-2,CASPSGGNTGELFF,TGTGCCAGCCCTAGCGGGGGGAACACCGGGGAGCTGTTTTTT
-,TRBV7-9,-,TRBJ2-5,CASGDGTYQETQYF,TGTGCCAGCGGGGACGGAACCTACCAAGAGACCCAGTACTTC
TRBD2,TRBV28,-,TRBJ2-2,CASGPGAGSTGELFF,TGTGCCAGCGGCCCCGGAGCGGGGTCCACCGGGGAGCTGTTTTTT
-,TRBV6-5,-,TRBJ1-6,CASTFYGSNSPLHF,TGTGCCAGCACTTTTTACGGCTCGAATTCACCCCTCCACTTT
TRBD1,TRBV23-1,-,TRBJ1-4,CASSQARGHEKLFF,TGCGCCAGCAGTCAAGCCAGGGGGCATGAAAAACTGTTTTTT
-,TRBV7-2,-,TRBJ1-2,CASSLDFNYGYTF,TGTGCCAGCAGCTTAGATTTTAACTATGGCTACACCTTC
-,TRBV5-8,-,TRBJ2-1,CASSFEREQFF,TGTGCCAGCAGCTTTGAACGGGAGCAGTTCTTC
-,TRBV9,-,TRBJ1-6,CASSVGGQPYNSPLHF,TGTGCCAGCAGCGTAGGAGGCCAACCTTATAATTCACCCCTCCACTTT
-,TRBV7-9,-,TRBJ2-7,CASGSLPRRNSSYEQYF,TGTGCCAGCGGAAGCCTCCCCCGTAGGAACAGCTCCTACGAGCAGTACTTC
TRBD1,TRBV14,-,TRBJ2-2,CASSPDRGDTGELFF,TGTGCCAGCAGTCCGGACAGGGGGGACACCGGGGAGCTGTTTTTT
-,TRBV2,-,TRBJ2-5,CASNLQDSQETQYF,TGTGCCAGCAATTTACAGGACTCCCAAGAGACCCAGTACTTC
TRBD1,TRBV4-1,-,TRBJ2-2,CASSQPDRDPTGELFF,TGCGCCAGCAGCCAACCGGACAGGGACCCCACCGGGGAGCTGTTTTTT
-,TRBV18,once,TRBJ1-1,CASSRPGRDTEAFF,TGTGCCAGCTCACGGCCTGGGCGGGACACTGAAGCTTTCTTT
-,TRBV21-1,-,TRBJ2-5,CASSKAREWGQETQYF,TGTGCCAGCAGCAAAGCGCGGGAGTGGGGACAAGAGACCCAGTACTTC
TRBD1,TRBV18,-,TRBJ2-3,CASSPTGTDTDTQYF,TGTGCCAGCTCCCCAACCGGGACAGACACAGATACGCAGTATTTT
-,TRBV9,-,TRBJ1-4,CASSVARHNEKLFF,TGTGCCAGCAGCGTAGCCAGGCATAATGAAAAACTGTTTTTT
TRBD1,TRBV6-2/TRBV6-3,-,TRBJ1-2,CASSQRGDRRNYGYTF,TGTGCCAGCAGTCAACGGGGGGACAGGAGAAACTATGGCTACACCTTC
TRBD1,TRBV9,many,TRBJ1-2,CASSDRDRTYGYTF,TGTGCCAGCAGCGACCGGGACAGGACTTATGGCTACACCTTC
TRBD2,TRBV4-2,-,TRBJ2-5,CASSPRLAGGMETQYF,TGTGCCAGCAGCCCCCGACTAGCGGGGGGGATGGAGACCCAGTACTTC
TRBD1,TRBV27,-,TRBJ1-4,CASSPLQGITNEKLFF,TGTGCCAGCAGCCCTCTACAGGGGATAACTAATGAAAAACTGTTTTTT
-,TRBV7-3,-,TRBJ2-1,CASSLTSYNEQFF,TGTGCCAGCAGCTTAACGTCCTACAATGAGCAGTTCTTC
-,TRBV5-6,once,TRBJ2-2,CASTRDRNTGELFF,TGTGCCAGCACGCGGGACAGAAACACCGGGGAGCTGTTTTTT
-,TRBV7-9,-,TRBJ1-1,CASSLEAGNPNTEAFF,TGTGCCAGCAGCTTAGAGGCGGGGAATCCTAACACTGAAGCTTTCTTT
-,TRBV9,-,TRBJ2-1,CASSASTLYNEQFF,TGTGCCAGCAGCGCCTCGACACTCTACAATGAGCAGTTCTTC
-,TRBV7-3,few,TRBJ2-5,CASSLMGSRETQYF,TGTGCCAGCAGCTTAATGGGAAGTCGGGAGACCCAGTACTTC
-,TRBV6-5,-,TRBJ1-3,CASSYSITLPGNTIYF,TGTGCCAGCAGTTACTCGATTACGTTGCCTGGAAACACCATATATTTT
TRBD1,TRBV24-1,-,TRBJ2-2,CAPVGQGLTGELFF,TGTGCCCCCGTGGGACAGGGCCTCACCGGGGAGCTGTTTTTT
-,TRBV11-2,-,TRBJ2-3,CASSLDVADTQYF,TGTGCCAGCAGCTTAGATGTCGCAGATACGCAGTATTTT
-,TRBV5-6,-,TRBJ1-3,CASSLDRAGNTIYF,TGTGCCAGCAGCTTGGACAGGGCTGGAAACACCATATATTTT
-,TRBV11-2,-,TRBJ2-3,CASSILGDTQYF,TGTGCCAGCAGCATCCTCGGAGATACGCAGTATTTT
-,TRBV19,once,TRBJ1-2,CASTRGFGANYGYTF,TGTGCCAGTACAAGGGGTTTTGGAGCTAACTATGGCTACACCTTC
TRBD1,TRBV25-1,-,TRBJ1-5,CASSEVGGGQPQHF,TGTGCCAGCAGTGAAGTAGGGGGCGGTCAGCCCCAGCATTTT
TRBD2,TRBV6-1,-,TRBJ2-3,CASSDPGLATDTQYF,TGTGCCAGCAGTGACCCGGGACTAGCGACAGATACGCAGTATTTT
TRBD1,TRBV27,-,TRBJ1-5,CATRATGQGYQPQHF,TGTGCCACCAGGGCGACCGGACAGGGCTATCAGCCCCAGCATTTT
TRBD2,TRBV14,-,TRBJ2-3,CASSQDERGVRGTQYF,TGTGCCAGCAGCCAAGATGAGCGGGGGGTCCGGGGTACGCAGTATTTT
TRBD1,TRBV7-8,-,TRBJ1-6,CASSSIDRDFSPLHF,TGTGCCAGCAGCTCAATAGACAGGGATTTCTCACCCCTCCACTTT
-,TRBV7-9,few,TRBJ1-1,CASSLSGTLNTEAFF,TGTGCCAGCAGTCTGTCGGGGACTCTGAACACTGAAGCTTTCTTT
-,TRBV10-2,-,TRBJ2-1,CASSDFYGLEDPLGQFF,TGCGCCAGCAGTGATTTCTATGGTCTAGAAGATCCATTAGGGCAGTTCTTC
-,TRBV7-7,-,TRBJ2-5,CASSLGRFVSQETQYF,TGTGCTAGCAGCTTAGGAAGGTTTGTCTCACAAGAGACCCAGTACTTC